These 22 T cell receptor beta chains originate from one sample sequenced in a study of T-cell memory formation after mild COVID-19. TCRdb re-derived calls from the 5' RACE reads in MiXCR, one entry per CDR3 protein. The sample consists of about 90,000 distinct CDR3 sequences, roughly 15% of them appearing once. Source material: PBMCs or a T cell subset sorted from them (not recorded which). Every receptor here comes from a man between 18 and 35 years old who had mild COVID-19 (a few samples of this study predate the infection). Cell type and time point are not known.

This clonotype was counted only a few times. The chain joins TRBV4-1 to TRBJ1-2; weak D call: TRBD1 (5 bases). Trimming removed 3 bases at V and 6 bases at J, with 14 bases between. Germline-derived CDR1 and CDR2 are MGHRA and YSYEKL. This CDR3 spans 14 amino acids. CDR3 in amino acids: CASSHLTRGNGYTF. Here the CDR3 DNA reads TGCGCCAGCAGCCATCTCACTCGGGGGAATGGCTACACCTTC.

The chain combines TRBV6-5 with TRBJ1-2, with D hard to call. CDR1 is MNHEY and CDR2 is SVGAGI in the germline V gene. V shed 6 bases and J shed 3 bases, with 26 bases lying between them. This CDR3 contains 18 residues. The CDR3 nucleotides read TGTGCCAGCAGCCGGATAATGGGCAGTGAGATTCAATACTATGGCTACACCTTC. It yields the protein CASSRIMGSEIQYYGYTF.

This chain links TRBV14 with TRBJ2-3; 7 nucleotides match TRBD1. J gave up 2 bases and V 5 bases, and 7 bases lay outside the gene matches. Germline assignment: CDR1 SGHDN and CDR2 FVKESK. The CDR3 totals 15 residues. The CDR3 loop reads CASSSKGGYTDTQYF. The CDR3 bases are TGTGCCAGCAGCTCAAAAGGGGGCTACACAGATACGCAGTATTTT.

This clonotype showed up just a few times. J is TRBJ2-7 and V is TRBV20-1, with a weak D call TRBD2 (5 bases). The CDR3 is made up of 13 amino acids. Germline V gene lookup returns CDR1 DFQATT and CDR2 SNEGSKA (reference sequence). The ends were cut back, 6 bases at V and 1 base at J, with 13 bases in the middle. The CDR3 region is CSAEFRGSYEQYF. CDR3 in DNA: TGCAGTGCCGAGTTTCGGGGTTCCTACGAGCAGTACTTC.

This clonotype has just a few counts. J is TRBJ2-7 and V is TRBV7-2; 9 bases match TRBD2. The CDR3 has 15 residues. Germline V gene data show CDR1 as SGHTA and CDR2 as FQGNSA. Germline trimming cut 3 bases from V and 1 base from J; bases unmatched to any gene: 4. In DNA, the CDR3 is TGTGCCAGCAGCTTTAGCGGGGGCTCGTCCTACGAGCAGTACTTC. Its translation: CASSFSGGSSYEQYF.

The chain uses TRBV27 and TRBJ2-7, with TRBD1 identical over 7 bases. The CDR3 spans 14 residues. The germline gives CDR1 MNHEY, CDR2 SMNVEV (reference sequence). Germline trimming cut 2 bases from V and 2 bases from J; bases unmatched to any gene: 3. The CDR3 DNA sequence: TGTGCCAGCAGTTTAGAACAGGGGACCTACGAGCAGTACTTC. Its translation: CASSLEQGTYEQYF.

This clonotype occurred a few times. This chain uses TRBV29-1 with TRBJ1-2; 8 bases are a match to TRBD1. This CDR3 is 11 amino acids long. Germline-derived CDR1 and CDR2 are SQVTM and ANQGSEA. V shed 4 bases, J shed 11 bases, and the junction held 6 bases outside the gene matches. The CDR3 DNA reads as TGCAGCGTTGTGGAGGACAGGGCTTACACCTTC. Its translation is CSVVEDRAYTF. The entire variable domain, with the rest obtained from reference TRBV29-1 and TRBJ1-2, is as follows: SAVISQKPSRDICQRGTSLTIQCQVDSQVTMMFWYRQQPGQSLTLIATANQGSEATYESGFVIDKFPISRPNLTFSTLTVSNMSPEDSSIYLCSVVEDRAYTFGSGTRLTVV.

The chain joins TRBV12-3 or TRBV12-4 to TRBJ2-3; TRBD2 matches at 9 bases. V lost 1 base to trimming and J lost 2 bases; unmatched junction nucleotides: 16. CDR3 length: 20 residues. This CDR3 is CASSLVGGGGLAGHTDTQYF. For the CDR3, the DNA is TGTGCCAGCAGTTTAGTGGGAGGGGGCGGTCTAGCGGGACACACAGATACGCAGTATTTT.

CDR3 in amino acids: CASSQGAGRDGSTDTQYF. The CDR3 DNA reads as TGCGCCAGCAGCCAAGGAGCTGGCCGGGACGGGAGCACAGATACGCAGTATTTT. The rearrangement links TRBV4-1 to TRBJ2-3; D assignment may be TRBD1 or TRBD2 (5 bases each). Germline V gene sequence: CDR1 MGHRA, CDR2 YSYEKL. CDR3 size: 18 residues. The germline V and J ends were trimmed by 1 base and 0 bases, with 17 bases remaining between them.

The rearrangement joins TRBV6-5 to TRBJ2-6; tentatively, D is TRBD1 (5 bases). Trimming pared 0 bases from V and 0 bases from J, leaving 15 bases between. Germline V gene lookup returns CDR1 MNHEY and CDR2 SVGAGI. The CDR3 has 19 residues. The CDR3 region has the DNA TGTGCCAGCAGTTACTCGAGTGGGCAGGGATCCTCTGGGGCCAACGTCCTGACTTTC. Amino acids: CASSYSSGQGSSGANVLTF.

V usage is TRBV11-2 and J usage is TRBJ1-2, with D hard to call. Germline V gene data show CDR1 as SGHAT and CDR2 as FQNNGV. There are 15 residues in the CDR3. Trimming removed 4 bases at V and 4 bases at J, with 16 bases between. The CDR3 sequence is CASSSALARFYGYTF. The CDR3 DNA reads as TGTGCCAGCAGCTCCGCGTTAGCGAGGTTCTATGGCTACACCTTC.

The chain links TRBV7-8 to TRBJ1-6; D unclear. With 0 bases removed from V and 10 bases from J, the gap between germline ends came to 4 bases. CDR1 is SGHVS and CDR2 is FQNEAQ in the germline V gene. The CDR3 length is 12 residues. CDR3 region: CASSLATSPLHF. CDR3 sequence (DNA): TGTGCCAGCAGCTTAGCGACCTCACCCCTCCACTTT.

This clonotype was counted a few times. The chain joins TRBV15 to TRBJ2-3; tentative D call: TRBD2 (5 bases). The germline V gene encodes CDR1 LNHNV and CDR2 YYDKDF (reference sequence). V lost 8 bases, J lost 9 bases, and 18 bases lay in between. This CDR3 has 13 residues. As DNA, the CDR3 is TGTGCCACCGGGAGTTCCATCCCACGAACGCAGTATTTT. Translated, it gives CATGSSIPRTQYF.

The chain employs TRBV14 and TRBJ1-1; D gene ambiguous. This CDR3 spans 13 amino acids. Germline CDR1 reads SGHDN; CDR2 reads FVKESK. V shed 5 bases and J shed 4 bases, with 11 bases lying between them. The CDR3 bases are TGTGCCAGCAGCATCGGAAGAATCACTGAAGCTTTCTTT. It codes for CASSIGRITEAFF.

A few counts support this clonotype. J is TRBJ1-1 and V is TRBV19; D unclear. V was pared by 7 bases and J by 0 bases, with 9 bases between. Germline CDR1 is LNHDA and CDR2 is SQIVND (reference sequence). The CDR3 sequence is 13 residues long. CDR3 coding DNA: TGTGCCAGTACCTACCGACTGAACACTGAAGCTTTCTTT. Amino acids: CASTYRLNTEAFF. The complete variable domain, with remaining parts taken from reference TRBV19 and TRBJ1-1, reads DGGITQSPKYLFRKEGQNVTLSCEQNLNHDAMYWYRQDPGQGLRLIYYSQIVNDFQKGDIAEGYSVSREKKESFPLTVTSAQKNPTAFYLCASTYRLNTEAFFGQGTRLTVV.

Written as DNA, the CDR3 is TGCAGTGCTAGAGGACAGGGAACTAACACTGAAGCTTTCTTT. Translating it yields CSARGQGTNTEAFF. V gene TRBV20-1 combines with J gene TRBJ1-1; the match to TRBD1 covers 7 bases. Germline V lookup: CDR1 DFQATT, CDR2 SNEGSKA (reference sequence). The CDR3 totals 14 residues. The V segment lost 1 base and the J segment 2 bases; nucleotides outside the gene matches: 4.

As DNA, the CDR3 is TGCAGTGCTAGAGATCAGAGGGGGCAGGATAGCTACACCTTC. The encoded protein is CSARDQRGQDSYTF. This sequence joins TRBV20-1 and TRBJ1-2, with 7 bases lining up with TRBD1. The CDR3 runs to 14 residues. Trimming removed 0 bases from V and 9 bases from J; junction bases left unmatched: 10. Germline CDR1 is DFQATT and CDR2 is SNEGSKA (reference sequence).

This clonotype came up a few times. This chain connects TRBV6-6 to TRBJ1-1; TRBD1 matches 7 bases. V trimming: 7 bases; J trimming: 0 bases; junction bases outside the gene matches: 2. This CDR3 has 13 amino acids. Looked up from germline, CDR1 is MNHNY and CDR2 is SVGAGI (reference sequence). The CDR3 coding sequence is TGTGCCAGCAAGACAGGGTTGAACACTGAAGCTTTCTTT. This codes for CASKTGLNTEAFF.

The chain links TRBV27 to TRBJ2-1; no clear D gene. V gave up 2 bases and J gave up 9 bases, with 11 bases separating them. This CDR3 spans 13 amino acids. The germline V gene has CDR1 MNHEY and CDR2 SMNVEV (reference sequence). The CDR3 DNA sequence: TGTGCCAGCAGTTTAAGTAGCTCTACTGAGCAGTTCTTC. Amino acids: CASSLSSSTEQFF.

This clonotype was recorded many times. The rearrangement uses TRBV5-1 and TRBJ2-1, with D maybe TRBD2 (5 bases). The CDR3 runs to 14 residues. Germline V gene data show CDR1 as SGHRS and CDR2 as YFSETQ. The V end was cut by 0 bases, the J end by 8 bases, with 12 bases between. Written as DNA, the CDR3 is TGCGCCAGCAGCTTGGTGGGAGCGCGGGATGAGCAGTTCTTC. Residues: CASSLVGARDEQFF.

The rearrangement links TRBV28 to TRBJ2-3, with 8 bases aligning to TRBD2. The germline CDR1 and CDR2 sequences are MDHEN and SYDVKM. The junction had 12 bases not matched to a gene; V was cut back by 7 bases and J by 3 bases. The CDR3 loop spans 16 amino acids. CDR3 nucleotides: TGTGCCAGCAAGGAAGCGGGGGCTTTAGTAACAGATACGCAGTATTTT. The encoded protein is CASKEAGALVTDTQYF.

V gene TRBV6-2 or TRBV6-3 combines with J gene TRBJ2-7; TRBD1 or TRBD2 may be the D gene (5 bases each). This CDR3 is built from 15 residues. Germline loops: CDR1 MNHEY, CDR2 SVGEGT. Trimming took 2 bases from V and 0 from J, leaving 11 bases between them. The CDR3 DNA reads as TGTGCCAGCAGTTACGTGGCAGGGAGCTCCTACGAGCAGTACGTC. Encoded protein: CASSYVAGSSYEQYV.